A single sample is the source of the 28 T cell receptor beta chains below, sequenced in a study of CD8+ T cells in alopecia areata. Once RNA had been extracted, it was reverse transcribed into cDNA to act as the sequencing template. TCRdb keeps only in-frame clones here, not all; method: immunoSEQ multiplex PCR. The sample includes about 190,000 clones, under 80% of them seen just once. The treatment here: oral pan-JAK inhibitor, 5-10 mg twice daily. Sample: CD4+ T cells sorted from blood, taken around week 50, from a patient treated with tofacitinib. These receptors were collected from a human donor with alopecia areata.

The rearrangement uses TRBV15 and TRBJ2-7, with TRBD1 matching 8 bases. Germline CDR1 reads LNHNV; CDR2 reads YYDKDF (reference sequence). Losses at the gene ends were 0 bases for V and 3 bases for J; bases not matched to a gene: 1. The CDR3 length is 14 residues. The CDR3 loop reads CATSREQGVYEQYF. The CDR3, as DNA: TGTGCCACCAGCAGAGAACAGGGGGTCTACGAGCAGTACTTC. The entire variable domain, with the rest obtained from reference TRBV15 and TRBJ2-7, is as follows: DAMVIQNPRYQVTQFGKPVTLSCSQTLNHNVMYWYQQKSSQAPKLLFHYYDKDFNNEADTPDNFQSRRPNTSFCFLDIRSPGLGDTAMYLCATSREQGVYEQYFGPGTRLTVT.

The rearrangement joins TRBV4-3 to TRBJ2-5, with TRBD2 matching 10 bases. CDR1 is LGHNA, CDR2 YSLEER, per germline. Trimming removed 2 bases from V and 1 base from J; junction bases left unmatched: 4. The length of the CDR3 is 16 residues. This CDR3 is CASSQSSGGTQETQYF. In nucleotides, the CDR3 is TGCGCCAGCAGCCAAAGTAGCGGGGGGACCCAAGAGACCCAGTACTTC.

V and J are TRBV30 and TRBJ2-7; TRBD2 might be the D (6 bases). CDR1 is GTSNPN and CDR2 is SVGIG in the germline V gene (reference sequence). The ends were cut back, 3 bases at V and 1 base at J, with 10 bases in the middle. CDR3 length: 13 residues. Written as DNA, the CDR3 is TGTGCCTGGAGGAGGAGGGAGTCCTACGAGCAGTACTTC. It specifies CAWRRRESYEQYF.

V gene TRBV30 combines with J gene TRBJ1-2; D is perhaps TRBD1 (5 bases). This CDR3 contains 14 residues. CDR1 is GTSNPN and CDR2 is SVGIG in the germline V gene (reference sequence). V was pared by 4 bases and J by 5 bases, with 17 bases between. CDR3 protein: CAWKRGGPVYGYTF. CDR3 DNA sequence: TGTGCCTGGAAACGGGGCGGGCCGGTGTATGGCTACACCTTC. The full variable domain, rest sourced from reference TRBV30 and TRBJ1-2, is SQTIHQWPATLVQPVGSPLSLECTVEGTSNPNLYWYRQAAGRGLQLLFYSVGIGQISSEVPQNLSASRPQDRQFILSSKKLLLSDSGFYLCAWKRGGPVYGYTFGSGTRLTVV.

CDR3 sequence (DNA): TGTGCCACCAGCAGAGCCGAGTCGGGGACTGAAGCTTTCTTT. This translates into CATSRAESGTEAFF. The chain employs TRBV15 and TRBJ1-1; D remains ambiguous. Germline CDR1 and CDR2: LNHNV and YYDKDF (reference sequence). With 1 base removed from V and 5 bases from J, the gap between germline ends came to 11 bases. The CDR3 is made up of 14 amino acids.

This clone was seen a single time. J is TRBJ1-1 and V is TRBV29-1; possibly TRBD1 for D (5 bases). The CDR3 is 13 residues long. V gave up 7 bases and J gave up 0 bases, with 12 bases separating them. Looked up from germline, CDR1 is SQVTM and CDR2 is ANQGSEA. The chain's CDR3 is CSALTGMNTEAFF. The CDR3 DNA is TGCAGCGCTTTAACAGGAATGAACACTGAAGCTTTCTTT.

The chain carries TRBV28 and TRBJ2-5; the D gene could be TRBD1 or TRBD2 (5 bases each). This CDR3 is built from 18 residues. Trimming removed 0 bases at V and 4 bases at J, with 21 bases between. CDR1 is MDHEN and CDR2 is SYDVKM in the germline V gene. The CDR3 is CASSLWLDLGRDVETQYF. The CDR3 DNA reads TGTGCCAGCAGTTTATGGTTAGATCTCGGCCGGGACGTAGAGACCCAGTACTTC.

The chain recombines TRBV30 with TRBJ2-3, with TRBD1 as a possible D gene (5 bases). CDR1 and CDR2 (germline): GTSNPN, SVGIG (reference sequence). The V end lost 2 bases, the J end lost 7 bases, and 13 bases lay between the germline ends. The CDR3 sequence is 13 residues long. The CDR3 DNA reads TGTGCCTGGAGTTTTAGGTCAGGGAATACGCAGTATTTT. Translating it yields CAWSFRSGNTQYF.

This clone turned up a few times. This chain links TRBV15 with TRBJ1-5; no clear D gene. The CDR3 is 17 amino acids. Per the germline V gene, CDR1 is LNHNV and CDR2 is YYDKDF (reference sequence). V was clipped by 1 base and J by 5 bases, with 18 bases between them. The CDR3 DNA is TGTGCCACCAGCAGAGGAGGGATTGAATCGTCGGATCAGCCCCAGCATTTT. Translated: CATSRGGIESSDQPQHF.

The chain is built from TRBV5-6 and TRBJ1-2, with a tentative D call TRBD1 (5 bases). Germline-derived CDR1 and CDR2 are SGHDT and YYEEEE. The CDR3 is 14 amino acids. Trimming cost V 6 bases and J 4 bases, with 16 bases left between them. Here the CDR3 DNA reads TGTGCCAGCACCGAGATGGGGACCAGCTATGGCTACACCTTC. This codes for CASTEMGTSYGYTF.

CDR3 protein: CSVEGTSDTQYF. In DNA form, the CDR3 reads TGCAGCGTTGAAGGGACTTCAGATACGCAGTATTTT. The genes are TRBV29-1 and TRBJ2-3, with TRBD2 as a possible D gene (5 bases). Germline values: CDR1 SQVTM, CDR2 ANQGSEA. This CDR3 is 12 amino acids long. Trimming left V 1 base short and J 4 bases short, with 6 bases between.

This clone was seen only a few times. The chain has TRBV29-1 and TRBJ2-7; TRBD1 might be the D (5 bases). There are 12 residues in the CDR3. Germline CDR1 SQVTM, CDR2 ANQGSEA. V lost 0 bases to trimming and J lost 3 bases, with 6 bases between them. CDR3 nucleotide sequence: TGCAGCGTTGAAGATGACAGCTACGAGCAGTACTTC. Protein sequence: CSVEDDSYEQYF.

The gene calls are TRBV29-1 and TRBJ2-7; a weak D match, TRBD2 (6 bases). V was trimmed by 6 bases and J by 6 bases, leaving 12 bases between them. The CDR3 is 11 amino acids. CDR1 is SQVTM, CDR2 ANQGSEA, per germline. The chain's CDR3 is CSVHGGGEQYF. Written as DNA, the CDR3 is TGCAGCGTGCACGGGGGAGGCGAGCAGTACTTC.

This chain joins TRBV4-3 and TRBJ1-2, with no clear D. The CDR3 loop spans 14 amino acids. V lost 0 bases, J lost 4 bases, and 9 bases lay in between. Germline V gene lookup returns CDR1 LGHNA and CDR2 YSLEER. CDR3 loop: CASSQELDLYGYTF. The CDR3 bases are TGCGCCAGCAGCCAAGAGTTGGATCTCTATGGCTACACCTTC.

The V call is TRBV6-1, the J call TRBJ2-3, with a weak D call TRBD2 (5 bases). The length of the CDR3 is 16 residues. V was shortened by 4 bases and J by 5 bases, with 19 bases between the two germline ends. The germline V gene has CDR1 MNHNS and CDR2 SASEGT. The CDR3 here is CASSVLGLTARDTQYF. CDR3 in DNA: TGTGCCAGCAGTGTTCTAGGACTCACGGCGAGAGATACGCAGTATTTT.

V gene TRBV30 combines with J gene TRBJ2-5; 12 positions match TRBD2. Germline CDR1 GTSNPN, CDR2 SVGIG (reference sequence). The ends lost 1 base at V and 5 bases at J; junction bases unmatched: 5. The CDR3 runs to 15 residues. The CDR3 DNA is TGTGCCTGGAGTGAATCTAGCGGGGGGGCGGAGACCCAGTACTTC. Its translation: CAWSESSGGAETQYF.

The chain links TRBV7-9 to TRBJ1-1, with 9 bases aligning to TRBD1. The CDR3 is made up of 14 amino acids. In germline, CDR1 is SEHNR, CDR2 FQNEAQ (reference sequence). V gave up 6 bases and J gave up 0 bases; unmatched junction bases: 2. CDR3 loop: CASRWDRVNTEAFF. For the CDR3, the DNA is TGTGCCAGCAGATGGGACAGGGTGAACACTGAAGCTTTCTTT.

The J gene is TRBJ2-3, the V gene TRBV29-1, with a weak D call TRBD1 (5 bases). The CDR3 spans 13 residues. Germline V gene sequence: CDR1 SQVTM, CDR2 ANQGSEA. The V end lost 4 bases, the J end lost 2 bases, and 10 bases lay between the germline ends. The chain's CDR3 is CSVVGLVTDTQYF. In DNA form, the CDR3 reads TGCAGCGTTGTGGGGCTTGTCACAGATACGCAGTATTTT.

The genes are TRBV7-8 and TRBJ2-1, with no clear D. The ends were cut back, 2 bases at V and 8 bases at J, with 16 bases in the middle. The CDR3 totals 15 residues. Germline-derived CDR1 and CDR2 are SGHVS and FQNEAQ. The CDR3 sequence: CASSLTDRPWDEQFF. The CDR3 DNA reads TGTGCCAGCAGCTTAACGGATCGACCATGGGATGAGCAGTTCTTC.

The CDR3 DNA follows: TGCGCCAGCAGCTTTCTAGCGGGGCGGACGAACACCGGGGAGCTGTTTTTT. This gives the protein CASSFLAGRTNTGELFF. This chain links TRBV5-1 with TRBJ2-2, with TRBD2 matching 9 bases. J gave up 0 bases and V 2 bases, and 5 bases lay outside the gene matches. This CDR3 comprises 17 residues. CDR1 and CDR2 from the germline V gene are SGHRS and YFSETQ.

The chain employs TRBV2 and TRBJ2-3, with TRBD1 matching 7 bases. Germline lookup yields CDR1 SNHLY and CDR2 FYNNEI. With 1 base clipped from V and 7 bases from J, the junction kept 2 bases outside the gene matches. The CDR3 has 13 residues. CDR3 sequence reads: CASSEGDSNTQYF. The CDR3 DNA is TGTGCCAGCAGTGAAGGGGACAGTAATACGCAGTATTTT.

The rearrangement joins TRBV7-2 to TRBJ2-5; D unclear. Trimming took off 2 bases at V and 5 bases at J, with 9 bases between the two ends. Germline V lookup: CDR1 SGHTA, CDR2 FQGNSA. CDR3 length: 13 residues. CDR3 sequence: CASSLKVLETQYF. Written as DNA, the CDR3 is TGTGCCAGCAGCTTAAAGGTTCTTGAGACCCAGTACTTC.

This rearrangement joins TRBV29-1 to TRBJ2-7; 10 bases are a match to TRBD1. Germline CDR1 SQVTM, CDR2 ANQGSEA. Losses at the gene ends were 3 bases for V and 4 bases for J; bases not matched to a gene: 15. This CDR3 has 17 amino acids. The CDR3 coding sequence is TGCAGCGTTGATCCCCGGGACAGGGGCCGGCGAAGGTACGAGCAGTACTTC. This gives the protein CSVDPRDRGRRRYEQYF.

The genes are TRBV5-1 and TRBJ1-4, with 7 bases lining up with TRBD1. CDR1 SGHRS and CDR2 YFSETQ come from the germline V gene. After removal of 4 bases from V and 6 bases from J, the junction contained 3 bases not matched to a gene. The CDR3 is made up of 13 amino acids. CDR3 sequence reads: CASSRGTDEKLFF. CDR3 coding DNA: TGCGCCAGCAGCCGCGGGACAGATGAAAAACTGTTTTTT.

This chain uses TRBV4-3 with TRBJ1-6; TRBD1 matches at 7 bases. The CDR3 length is 14 residues. The J segment lost 9 bases and the V segment lost 0 bases, leaving 2 bases of the junction unmatched. The germline gives CDR1 LGHNA, CDR2 YSLEER. DNA for the CDR3: TGCGCCAGCAGCCAAGACAGGGGGGCTTCACCCCTCCACTTT. Residues: CASSQDRGASPLHF.

This clone was picked up a small number of times. The DNA of the CDR3 is TGCGCCAGCAGCCCTCAAGTATACAGGGATCATAATTCACCCCTCCACTTT. The encoded protein is CASSPQVYRDHNSPLHF. The genes are TRBV23-1 and TRBJ1-6; D possibly corresponds to TRBD1 (6 bases). TRBV23-1 belongs to the ORF category, with a function that is uncertain. V lost 6 bases and J lost 5, with 20 bases in between. There are 17 residues in the CDR3.

This chain uses TRBV7-2 with TRBJ1-5; D call uncertain. CDR1 and CDR2 from the germline V gene are SGHTA and FQGNSA. V was pared by 2 bases and J by 6 bases, with 5 bases between. The CDR3 sequence is 12 residues long. Here the CDR3 DNA reads TGTGCCAGCAGCTTATTGGCTCAGCCCCAGCATTTT. Translation gives CASSLLAQPQHF.

The chain recombines TRBV18 with TRBJ1-3, with 7 bases that match TRBD1. CDR3 size: 16 residues. The germline CDR1 and CDR2 sequences are KGHSH and LQKENI. The J segment lost 2 bases and the V segment lost 2 bases, leaving 6 bases of the junction unmatched. The CDR3 bases are TGTGCCAGCTCACCAAGTCGAACAGGGGCTGGAAACACCATATATTTT. This codes for CASSPSRTGAGNTIYF.